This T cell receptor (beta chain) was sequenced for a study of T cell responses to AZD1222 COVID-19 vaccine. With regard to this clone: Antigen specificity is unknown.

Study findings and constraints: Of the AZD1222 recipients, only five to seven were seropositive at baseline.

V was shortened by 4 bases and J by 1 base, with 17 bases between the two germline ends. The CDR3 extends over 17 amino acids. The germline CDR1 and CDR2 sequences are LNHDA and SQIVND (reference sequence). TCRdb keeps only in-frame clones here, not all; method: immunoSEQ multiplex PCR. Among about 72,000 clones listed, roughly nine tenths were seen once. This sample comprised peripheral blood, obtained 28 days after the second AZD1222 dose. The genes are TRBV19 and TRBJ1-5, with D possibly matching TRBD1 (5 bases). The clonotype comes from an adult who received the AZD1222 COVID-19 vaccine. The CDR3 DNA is TGTGCCAGTAGTACCCAGGGTTACGGGCCAAGCAATCAGCCCCAGCATTTT. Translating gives CASSTQGYGPSNQPQHF.